Given below is one T cell receptor (beta chain) in context. Its antigen is unidentified. The data stem from a study of Ad26.COV2.S vaccination and SARS-CoV-2 variants. The study's findings and limits: Estimates derived from TCR breadth and depth analyses may have underestimated total T cell responses. Vaccine recipients showed a spike-specific TCR breadth that was higher than in placebo recipients. People who got the vaccine or the placebo had similar non-spike TCR breadth.

Sequencing used immunoSEQ multiplex PCR; TCRdb keeps in-frame clones, though not all of them. Among approximately 90,000 clones listed, 82% were seen once. Sequenced here: peripheral blood, sampled after recovery from COVID-19. The sequence was collected from a human donor who had recovered from COVID-19.

CDR3 sequence reads: CASSPQQGSEQYF. CDR3 sequence (DNA): TGTGCCAGCTCACCTCAGCAGGGTTCCGAGCAGTACTTC. The V gene is TRBV18, the J gene TRBJ2-7; the D gene is possibly TRBD1 (5 bases). V was trimmed by 3 bases and J by 6 bases, leaving 12 bases between them. The CDR3 has 13 amino acids. Per the germline V gene, CDR1 is KGHSH and CDR2 is LQKENI.